This TCR beta chain was obtained from a study of blood T cells in healthy people across ages. This CDR3 is 14 amino acids long. In germline, CDR1 is KGHSH, CDR2 LQKENI. Collection of 8.5 to 10 milliliters of peripheral blood was performed for each donor. Note on this clonotype: Its target is not known.

With a J-beta primer mix and a sample-barcoded 5' primer, a second PCR ran about 7 to 11 cycles. MiXCR, run by TCRdb on the 5' RACE reads, gives a single entry per CDR3 protein. Altogether over 1,500,000 distinct CDR3 sequences are present, about 50% being singletons, with the ten largest covering less than 2.5%. Study results and caveats: While age rose, TCR beta diversity per million T cells dropped in a roughly linear way. Versus aged donors, long-lived donors had higher diversity and more naive CD4+ cells.

The J gene is TRBJ2-4, the V gene TRBV18; 9 nucleotides match TRBD1. The DNA end is more similar to TRBJ2-7, so the J call may be wrong. Sequenced: blood. The origin of this receptor is a woman aged 40 to 49 in good health. The CDR3 spells CASSPPKTGGEQYF. For the CDR3, the DNA is TGTGCCAGCTCACCACCCAAGACAGGGGGCGAGCAGTACTTC.